This T cell receptor (beta chain) was profiled in a study of TIL therapy for anti-PD-1-resistant metastatic lung cancer. Study background: Patients had a median age of nearly 55 years (range about 38-85). Tumors carried a median 1.5 non-synonymous mutations per megabase.

V shed 9 bases and J 0 bases; nucleotides not matched to a gene: 6. The CDR3 is made up of 14 amino acids. Germline V CDR1 and CDR2: SNHLY, FYNNEI. Sequencing used immunoSEQ v3. The method was immunoSEQ multiplex PCR; TCRdb's version includes in-frame clones alone and lacks a portion of them. The data hold under 55,000 clones, with around 80% observed a single time. Study-level points and caveats: After infusion, TIL clonotypes partly replaced peripheral T cells and declined over months. This highly selected cohort may not generalize to typical lung cancer patients.

Time point of the sample: pre-treatment sample, taken before nivolumab and TIL therapy. A note on this clone: What it binds is unknown.

Specimen: blood, collected at baseline. The TCR comes from a woman between 30 and 80 years old with non-small cell lung cancer. The chain is built from TRBV2 and TRBJ2-3; 7 bases fit TRBD1. The CDR3 nucleotides read TGTGCCAGAGTCACAGGGGTCAGCACAGATACGCAGTATTTT. This encodes CARVTGVSTDTQYF.